The 29 T cell receptor beta chains below were found in one sample sequenced in a study of beta chain features in type 1 diabetes. Study results and caveats: Significant though moderate, a shortening of TCRB CDR3s appeared in all four CD4+ subsets of Type 1 diabetes patients.

Antigen specificity for these receptors is unknown. The isolated RNA, all of it, was reverse transcribed, so expressed TCRB transcripts were what got sequenced. Only in-frame clones appear in the TCRdb table, and some are missing; sequencing was by immunoSEQ multiplex PCR. The table records about 340,000 clones, approximately 15% of them present only once. Sequenced: naive CD4+ T cells from blood. Every receptor here comes from a woman between 18 and 30 years old with type 1 diabetes.

This clone was seen a few times. The chain combines TRBV30 with TRBJ2-3, with D possibly matching TRBD2 (6 bases). The V end was cut by 8 bases, the J end by 0 bases, with 12 bases between. The CDR3 contains 13 residues. Germline V lookup: CDR1 GTSNPN, CDR2 SVGIG (reference sequence). The CDR3 sequence is CALNSGSTDTQYF. As DNA, the CDR3 is TGTGCCCTGAATAGCGGCAGCACAGATACGCAGTATTTT.

This chain joins TRBV5-1 and TRBJ2-5; TRBD2 might be the D (6 bases). Germline V gene sequence: CDR1 SGHRS, CDR2 YFSETQ. Trimming left V 3 bases short and J 5 bases short, with 14 bases between. This CDR3 has 14 amino acids. CDR3 residues: CASSSPEGPETQYF. CDR3 nucleotide sequence: TGCGCCAGCAGCTCCCCGGAGGGCCCGGAGACCCAGTACTTC.

This chain links TRBV9 with TRBJ1-5; D gene ambiguous. The CDR3 is made up of 15 amino acids. The V gene's germline CDR1 is SGDLS and CDR2 YYNGEE. Trimming cost V 4 bases and J 0 bases, with 11 bases left between them. CDR3 loop: CASSLSADSNQPQHF. In DNA form, the CDR3 reads TGTGCCAGCAGCCTTTCGGCGGATAGCAATCAGCCCCAGCATTTT.

This clone showed up just a few times. V and J are TRBV7-2 and TRBJ2-4; D remains ambiguous. Germline V gene data show CDR1 as SGHTA and CDR2 as FQGNSA. Trimming left V 4 bases short and J 0 bases short, with 10 bases between. The CDR3 spans 15 residues. This chain's CDR3 is CASSSKLIAKNIQYF. The CDR3 nucleotides are TGTGCCAGCAGCTCAAAGCTGATAGCCAAAAACATTCAGTACTTC.

CDR3 sequence reads: CASSSGTSGRNTGELFF. DNA for the CDR3: TGTGCCAGCAGCTCCGGGACTAGCGGGAGGAACACCGGGGAGCTGTTTTTT. The chain couples TRBV7-2 to TRBJ2-2, with 14 bases identical to TRBD2. The CDR3 loop spans 17 amino acids. Germline lookup yields CDR1 SGHTA and CDR2 FQGNSA. V trimming: 4 bases; J trimming: 1 base; junction bases outside the gene matches: 2.

This clone was found a few times. V gene TRBV5-4 combines with J gene TRBJ2-7; 7 nucleotides agree with TRBD1. J lost 3 bases, V lost 4 bases, and 7 bases had no gene match. CDR3 length: 14 amino acids. CDR1 and CDR2 (germline): SGHNT, YYREEE (reference sequence). Here the CDR3 DNA reads TGTGCCAGCAGCACCCGGACAGGCGTCTACGAGCAGTACTTC. It specifies CASSTRTGVYEQYF.

This clone was seen a few times. The chain joins TRBV30 to TRBJ2-3, with 12 bases fitting TRBD2. This CDR3 region has 17 residues. The V gene's germline CDR1 is GTSNPN and CDR2 SVGIG (reference sequence). V was clipped by 3 bases and J by 2 bases; unmatched bases: 9. For the CDR3, the DNA is TGTGCCTGGAGCCGACTACGGACTAGCGGGGACACAGATACGCAGTATTTT. Translating gives CAWSRLRTSGDTDTQYF.

This chain connects TRBV7-3 to TRBJ2-1, with 9 bases matching TRBD2. The trim removed 5 bases at V and 7 bases at J, leaving 9 bases unmatched. Germline lookup yields CDR1 SGHTA and CDR2 FQGTGA. CDR3 length: 15 residues. The CDR3 DNA sequence: TGTGCCAGCAGCCCAAGCGGCGGGAGGGGGAATGAGCAGTTCTTC. It specifies CASSPSGGRGNEQFF.

This clone was seen a handful of times. The genes are TRBV13 and TRBJ2-2; 8 bases fit TRBD2. J lost 5 bases, V lost 3 bases, and 5 bases had no gene match. The CDR3 sequence is 15 residues long. Per the germline V gene, CDR1 is PRHDT and CDR2 is FYEKMQ (reference sequence). CDR3 DNA sequence: TGTGCCAGCAGCTTGGGAGCGGGAGTTACCGGGGAGCTGTTTTTT. Encoded protein: CASSLGAGVTGELFF. The variable domain in full, with the rest retrieved from reference TRBV13 and TRBJ2-2, is AAGVIQSPRHLIKEKRETATLKCYPIPRHDTVYWYQQGPGQDPQFLISFYEKMQSDKGSIPDRFSAQQFSDYHSELNMSSLELGDSALYFCASSLGAGVTGELFFGEGSRLTVL.

The chain is built from TRBV4-2 and TRBJ1-1, with 7 bases matching TRBD1. In germline, CDR1 is LGHNA, CDR2 YNFKEQ. CDR3 length: 13 residues. With V trimmed by 1 base and J by 10 bases, 6 bases remained unmatched. The CDR3 loop is CASSQGEGARAFF. In DNA, the CDR3 is TGTGCCAGCAGCCAAGGAGAGGGGGCGCGAGCTTTCTTT.

This clone showed up just a few times. V gene TRBV29-1 combines with J gene TRBJ2-7; a possible D gene is TRBD1 (6 bases). Germline V gene sequence: CDR1 SQVTM, CDR2 ANQGSEA. CDR3 length: 14 amino acids. Trimming stripped 7 bases from V and 5 bases from J, with 21 bases between. CDR3 in amino acids: CSARGAGAVNEQYF. In DNA, the CDR3 is TGCAGCGCCCGAGGGGCAGGGGCAGTAAACGAGCAGTACTTC.

The V and J genes are TRBV7-9 and TRBJ2-2; 9 nucleotides align to TRBD1. The germline V gene has CDR1 SEHNR and CDR2 FQNEAQ (reference sequence). V was pared by 8 bases and J by 6 bases, with 10 bases of the junction left unmatched. CDR3 size: 15 residues. As DNA, the CDR3 is TGTGCCAGCCGTACAGGGGGCGCAGGTGCCGGGGAGCTGTTTTTT. It encodes CASRTGGAGAGELFF.

V and J are TRBV29-1 and TRBJ1-2; 7 bases match TRBD1. J was trimmed by 1 base and V by 7 bases; bases with no gene match: 9. Germline V CDR1 and CDR2: SQVTM, ANQGSEA. This CDR3 region has 14 residues. The CDR3 here is CSASRDRNNYGYTF. The DNA of the CDR3 is TGCAGCGCCAGCCGGGACAGAAATAACTATGGCTACACCTTC.

Only a few counts were recorded for this clone. The chain employs TRBV19 and TRBJ2-4, with 7 bases aligning to TRBD2. The CDR3 runs to 18 residues. The V gene's germline CDR1 is LNHDA and CDR2 SQIVND (reference sequence). The ends lost 3 bases at V and 0 bases at J; junction bases unmatched: 11. CDR3 in DNA: TGTGCCAGTAGTATCCAACAGAGAGCGGGACTAGCCAAAAACATTCAGTACTTC. Translation: CASSIQQRAGLAKNIQYF.

The chain links TRBV28 to TRBJ2-3, with no clear D. The CDR3 is made up of 15 amino acids. From germline, CDR1 is MDHEN and CDR2 SYDVKM. V was clipped by 5 bases and J by 6 bases, with 18 bases between them. CDR3 residues: CASSGNSAYDDTQYF. In nucleotides, the CDR3 is TGTGCCAGCAGTGGCAACTCAGCGTACGATGATACGCAGTATTTT.

This clone was counted between two and nine times. The chain links TRBV7-9 to TRBJ2-6; TRBD2 might be the D (7 bases). The germline gives CDR1 SEHNR, CDR2 FQNEAQ (reference sequence). The CDR3 totals 16 residues. Trimming took off 3 bases at V and 3 bases at J, with 12 bases between the two ends. CDR3 region: CASSFGGLNGANVLTF. CDR3 nucleotide sequence: TGTGCCAGCAGCTTCGGGGGGCTCAATGGGGCCAACGTCCTGACTTTC.

The chain is built from TRBV5-1 and TRBJ2-5, with 12 nucleotides matching TRBD2. Germline CDR1 is SGHRS and CDR2 is YFSETQ. This CDR3 has 16 residues. The trim removed 4 bases at V and 0 bases at J, leaving 4 bases unmatched. The CDR3 DNA reads as TGCGCCAGCAGCCGGACTAGCGGGGACAACCAAGAGACCCAGTACTTC. Protein sequence: CASSRTSGDNQETQYF.

This clone was detected only a few times. V and J are TRBV9 and TRBJ2-5; D is undetermined. V lost 0 bases, J lost 4 bases, and 7 bases lay in between. CDR1 and CDR2 (germline): SGDLS, YYNGEE. The CDR3 runs to 13 residues. This chain's CDR3 is CASSVGQAETQYF. CDR3 coding DNA: TGTGCCAGCAGCGTAGGGCAGGCAGAGACCCAGTACTTC.

V is TRBV5-1 and J is TRBJ2-2, with D possibly TRBD2 on 7 matching bases. V was cut by 0 bases and J by 2 bases, with 8 bases left in between. The CDR3 totals 15 residues. CDR1 is SGHRS, CDR2 YFSETQ, per germline. The CDR3 nucleotides read TGCGCCAGCAGCTTGGCGGGGGGCAACACCGGGGAGCTGTTTTTT. Its translation is CASSLAGGNTGELFF.

This rearrangement joins TRBV28 to TRBJ1-1; D is perhaps TRBD1 (5 bases). The V gene lost 5 bases and the J gene lost 1 base, with 11 bases spanning the gap. This CDR3 spans 14 amino acids. Germline V CDR1 and CDR2: MDHEN, SYDVKM. The CDR3 DNA reads TGTGCCAGCAGTCCAGGGTCTGGGAACACTGAAGCTTTCTTT. Translated, it gives CASSPGSGNTEAFF. Variable domain in full (rest from reference TRBV28 and TRBJ1-1): DVKVTQSSRYLVKRTGEKVFLECVQDMDHENMFWYRQDPGLGLRLIYFSYDVKMKEKGDIPEGYSVSREKKERFSLILESASTNQTSMYLCASSPGSGNTEAFFGQGTRLTVV.

The chain is built from TRBV11-2 and TRBJ2-1, with 15 bases matching TRBD2. The V and J ends lost 2 bases and 12 bases, in that order; junction bases with no gene match: 14. CDR1 is SGHAT and CDR2 is FQNNGV in the germline V gene. The CDR3 length is 18 residues. CDR3 residues: CASSLFVGRTSGRATQFF. CDR3 bases: TGTGCCAGCAGCTTATTTGTGGGGCGGACTAGCGGGAGGGCCACGCAGTTCTTC.

The gene calls are TRBV6-5 and TRBJ2-3, with D uncertain. Trimming cost V 6 bases and J 8 bases, with 15 bases left between them. Germline V gene data show CDR1 as MNHEY and CDR2 as SVGAGI. The CDR3 has 13 residues. CDR3 DNA: TGTGCCAGCAGCCTACAATCGATAGCTACGCAGTATTTT. It is translated as CASSLQSIATQYF.

The chain employs TRBV6-6 and TRBJ2-7; 11 bases fit TRBD2. The CDR3 runs 16 residues. Germline CDR1 MNHNY, CDR2 SVGAGI (reference sequence). The V and J ends lost 4 bases and 2 bases, in that order; junction bases with no gene match: 7. The CDR3 protein is CASSSQASGGTYEQYF. In DNA form, the CDR3 reads TGTGCCAGCAGTTCCCAGGCTAGCGGGGGGACCTACGAGCAGTACTTC.

This clone showed up just a few times. Other DNA sequences in the sample encode the same CDR3. This rearrangement joins TRBV7-2 to TRBJ2-5; D possibly corresponds to TRBD2 (5 bases). The V gene lost 1 base and the J gene lost 5 bases, with 8 bases spanning the gap. The V gene's germline CDR1 is SGHTA and CDR2 FQGNSA. The CDR3 totals 13 residues. CDR3 DNA sequence: TGTGCCAGCAGCTTAGTCGAGCGGGAGACCCAGTACTTC. It translates to CASSLVERETQYF.

This clone was detected a few times. DNA of the CDR3: TGTGCCAGCTCCCGAGGTGCCCGCACAGATACGCAGTATTTT. Amino acid sequence: CASSRGARTDTQYF. The chain links TRBV9 to TRBJ2-3, with D unresolved. Between the trimmed V and J ends, which lost 7 bases and 1 base, there was a span of 13 bases. The length of the CDR3 is 14 residues. Germline V gives CDR1 SGDLS, CDR2 YYNGEE.

The chain carries TRBV28 and TRBJ1-2; D might be TRBD1 (6 bases). Trimming left V 6 bases short and J 2 bases short, with 10 bases between. The CDR3 is 13 amino acids. CDR1 and CDR2 from the germline V gene are MDHEN and SYDVKM. Here the CDR3 DNA reads TGTGCCAGCAGCCCCGGACAGAACTATGGCTACACCTTC. It is translated as CASSPGQNYGYTF.

This clone was observed a handful of times. The rearrangement uses TRBV25-1 and TRBJ2-3; 8 bases match TRBD2. The CDR3 is 14 amino acids. Trimming at V came to 3 bases and at J to 6 bases, leaving 5 bases not matched to a gene. CDR1 is MGHDK and CDR2 is SYGVNS in the germline V gene. CDR3 sequence (DNA): TGTGCCAGCAGTGATCGGGAGGGCGGCGATACGCAGTATTTT. Translation: CASSDREGGDTQYF.

There are many counts of this clone. The genes are TRBV23-1 and TRBJ2-5; 9 nucleotides line up with TRBD2. TRBV23-1 is given ORF status, its function remaining uncertain. J was trimmed by 0 bases and V by 0 bases; bases with no gene match: 8. The CDR3 runs 18 residues. CDR3 sequence (DNA): TGCGCCAGCAGTCAATCCTCCTCCCAGCGGGAGGACCAAGAGACCCAGTACTTC. Translated, it gives CASSQSSSQREDQETQYF.

This clone has only a few counts. This sequence joins TRBV29-1 and TRBJ2-7; weak D call: TRBD2 (6 bases). The CDR3 has 12 amino acids. CDR1 and CDR2 from the germline V gene are SQVTM and ANQGSEA. Trimming took 5 bases from V and 5 from J, leaving 13 bases between them. The CDR3 DNA is TGCAGCGTTACAAGAGCGGGCGACGAGCAGTACTTC. This encodes CSVTRAGDEQYF.